A single sample is the source of the 2 T cell receptor gamma chains below, sequenced in a study of intestinal T cells in coeliac disease. Ten to eleven formalin-fixed paraffin-embedded scrolls, each 5 µm thick, supplied each case's genomic DNA. The TRG library came from roughly 180 ng of biopsy DNA amplified with LymphoTrack primers. TCRdb made new clone calls on the multiplex PCR reads using CATT. This sample yields roughly 630 gamma-chain clones, of which 45% to 70% are seen a single time; roughly 20% belongs to the top ten. The sequenced sample consisted of a duodenal biopsy. Receptor source: a human donor who served as a control with a normal duodenal biopsy, not a healthy volunteer.

To note about this clone: TCRdb shows a much larger clone's protein in place of this DNA's translation, and the two differ at residue 3, likely through a read error; the protein shown is translated from the DNA. The chain links TRGV11 to TRGJ1 or TRGJ2. TRGV11 is assigned to the ORF class and has an uncertain function. The CDR3 loop spans 14 amino acids. CDR3 sequence: CARWIRHVVYKKLF. DNA for the CDR3: TGTGCCCGCTGGATTAGGCACGTAGTGTATAAGAAACTCTTT.

This chain's CDR3 is CATWVRPTRGVVDWIKTF. The CDR3 coding sequence is TGTGCCACCTGGGTCCGTCCGACTAGGGGAGTAGTGGATTGGATCAAGACGTTT. The rearrangement uses TRGV8 and TRGJP2. The CDR3 has 18 amino acids. The germline CDR1 and CDR2 sequences are VENAVY and YDSYNSRV. V shed 5 bases, J shed 8 bases, and the junction held 23 bases outside the gene matches.